Below, 25 T cell receptor beta chains from the same sample are listed, as sequenced in a study of blood T cell repertoires in COVID-19. Sequenced by immunoSEQ multiplex PCR; TCRdb stores in-frame clones only, minus some. This table has hundreds of thousands of clones, about nine tenths appearing once. Sequenced input: PBMCs or T cells enriched from blood (not recorded which). The receptors were gathered from a woman aged 55 to 70 who had recovered from COVID-19.

The chain joins TRBV7-6 to TRBJ2-1; 8 bases fit TRBD2. CDR3 length: 15 amino acids. The V gene end was trimmed by 6 bases and the J gene end by 5 bases; junction bases not matched to a gene: 9. The V gene's germline CDR1 is SGHVS and CDR2 FNYEAQ. The CDR3 spells CASSRTGTRDNEQFF. The CDR3 region has the DNA TGTGCCAGCAGTAGGACCGGGACTAGGGACAATGAGCAGTTCTTC.

This chain joins TRBV20-1 and TRBJ2-7; 10 bases align to TRBD2. Looked up from germline, CDR1 is DFQATT and CDR2 is SNEGSKA (reference sequence). Germline trimming cut 3 bases from V and 2 bases from J; bases unmatched to any gene: 4. The CDR3 has 14 residues. The CDR3 region has the DNA TGCAGTGCTAGTCTAGCGGGGGCTACCTACGAGCAGTACTTC. Its translation is CSASLAGATYEQYF.

This clone was recorded only once. The rearrangement links TRBV18 to TRBJ2-7; 7 nucleotides match TRBD1. J lost 1 base, V lost 5 bases, and 5 bases had no gene match. Per the germline V gene, CDR1 is KGHSH and CDR2 is LQKENI. CDR3 length: 14 residues. For the CDR3, the DNA is TGTGCCAGCTCATGGGACAGAACTTCCTACGAGCAGTACTTC. This codes for CASSWDRTSYEQYF.

The CDR3 bases are TGTGCCACCAGCAGTCCTCGAGCCAGGGCTGAGACCCAGTACTTC. Translated, it gives CATSSPRARAETQYF. The chain combines TRBV15 with TRBJ2-5, with D maybe TRBD1 (5 bases). V was shortened by 3 bases and J by 5 bases, with 16 bases between the two germline ends. Germline loops: CDR1 LNHNV, CDR2 YYDKDF (reference sequence). CDR3 size: 15 residues.

This chain links TRBV5-8 with TRBJ1-1; 8 bases map to TRBD1. The CDR3 loop spans 16 amino acids. V lost 1 base and J lost 2; bases outside the gene matches: 7. Germline V lookup: CDR1 SGHTS, CDR2 YDEGEE. The CDR3 coding sequence is TGTGCCAGCAGCTTGTCTTTCGGACAGGGCAACACTGAAGCTTTCTTT. Amino acid sequence: CASSLSFGQGNTEAFF.

V usage is TRBV7-2 and J usage is TRBJ2-2, with D perhaps matching TRBD2 (5 bases). V was shortened by 1 base and J by 7 bases, with 10 bases between the two germline ends. CDR3 length: 14 amino acids. Germline values: CDR1 SGHTA, CDR2 FQGNSA. CDR3 coding DNA: TGTGCCAGCAGCTTAGGTCTAGCCAACGGGGAGCTGTTTTTT. Encoded protein: CASSLGLANGELFF.

The chain couples TRBV5-6 to TRBJ2-1; tentatively, D is TRBD1 (5 bases). The CDR3 spans 14 residues. Germline V gene data show CDR1 as SGHDT and CDR2 as YYEEEE. V dropped 6 bases and J dropped 3 bases, with 13 bases sitting between them. The CDR3 DNA reads TGTGCCAGCACCAGGGCCTCCAACTACAATGAGCAGTTCTTC. As protein: CASTRASNYNEQFF.

V usage is TRBV3-1 (or the pseudogene TRBV3-2) and J usage is TRBJ1-2, with 7 nucleotides matching TRBD1. The V gene's germline CDR1 is LGHDT and CDR2 YNNKEL (reference sequence). Trimming removed 6 bases from V and 8 bases from J; junction bases left unmatched: 12. The CDR3 consists of 14 residues. CDR3 DNA: TGTGCCAGCAGTCGATTGACGCAGGGGGACGGCTACACCTTC. Translation: CASSRLTQGDGYTF.

The chain carries TRBV6-5 and TRBJ2-2, with 10 nucleotides matching TRBD1. This CDR3 is 15 amino acids long. V was pared by 6 bases and J by 3 bases, with 4 bases of the junction left unmatched. Germline V gene data show CDR1 as MNHEY and CDR2 as SVGAGI. For the CDR3, the DNA is TGTGCCAGCAGAATAGGACAGGGGGACACCGGGGAGCTGTTTTTT. The encoded protein is CASRIGQGDTGELFF.

The chain couples TRBV4-1 to TRBJ1-1, with 7 nucleotides matching TRBD1. The germline gives CDR1 MGHRA, CDR2 YSYEKL. This CDR3 region has 12 residues. The V gene end was trimmed by 6 bases and the J gene end by 11 bases; junction bases not matched to a gene: 9. The CDR3: CASSPDRERAFF. The CDR3 coding sequence is TGCGCCAGCAGTCCCGACAGGGAAAGGGCTTTCTTT.

The chain is built from TRBV6-5 and TRBJ2-3; no clear D. The CDR3 contains 13 residues. Germline V gene lookup returns CDR1 MNHEY and CDR2 SVGAGI. V shed 0 bases and J shed 10 bases, with 11 bases lying between them. The CDR3 bases are TGTGCCAGCAGTTACTCCCCTACCCGAGCGCAGTATTTT. Translating it yields CASSYSPTRAQYF.

This chain connects TRBV12-3 or TRBV12-4 to TRBJ1-4; 7 nucleotides match TRBD1. The CDR3 extends over 11 amino acids. V trimming: 4 bases; J trimming: 13 bases; junction bases outside the gene matches: 3. CDR3 loop: CASSSGQPLFF. The DNA for the CDR3 is TGTGCCAGCAGTTCGGGACAGCCACTGTTTTTT.

This chain uses TRBV28 with TRBJ2-3, with 9 nucleotides matching TRBD1. Germline-derived CDR1 and CDR2 are MDHEN and SYDVKM. The CDR3 totals 15 residues. V shed 4 bases and J 5 bases; nucleotides not matched to a gene: 7. CDR3 DNA sequence: TGTGCCAGCAGTTCCACAGGGGGCAAAAGAGATACGCAGTATTTT. Residues: CASSSTGGKRDTQYF.

The rearrangement joins TRBV4-2 to TRBJ1-4; 12 nucleotides agree with TRBD1. Per germline, CDR1 LGHNA and CDR2 YNFKEQ. With 0 bases clipped from V and 8 bases from J, the junction kept 10 bases outside the gene matches. The CDR3 length is 18 residues. CDR3 residues: CASSQEGGQGAAWEKLFF. The CDR3 DNA is TGTGCCAGCAGCCAAGAGGGGGGACAGGGGGCTGCATGGGAAAAACTGTTTTTT.

The rearrangement links TRBV7-6 to TRBJ2-5, with D possibly matching TRBD1 (5 bases). The CDR3 contains 16 residues. The germline gives CDR1 SGHVS, CDR2 FNYEAQ. The V end lost 1 base, the J end lost 1 base, and 13 bases lay between the germline ends. CDR3 in amino acids: CASSLVQGTFQETQYF. The CDR3 coding sequence is TGTGCCAGCAGCTTAGTGCAGGGAACTTTCCAAGAGACCCAGTACTTC.

CDR3 sequence (DNA): TGTGCCAGCAGTTTAACAGGGTTTCCCATGAACACTGAAGCTTTCTTT. This gives the protein CASSLTGFPMNTEAFF. This chain uses TRBV28 with TRBJ1-1, with a possible D match to TRBD1 (6 bases). Germline values: CDR1 MDHEN, CDR2 SYDVKM. Trimming cost V 2 bases and J 0 bases, with 13 bases left between them. This CDR3 contains 16 residues.

This clone has more than one count but fewer than ten. The chain has TRBV2 and TRBJ1-5; possibly TRBD1 for D (5 bases). The germline CDR1 and CDR2 sequences are SNHLY and FYNNEI. Trimming stripped 7 bases from V and 5 bases from J, with 18 bases between. The CDR3 totals 15 residues. The CDR3 region is CASTVGEGIDQPQHF. The CDR3 bases are TGTGCCAGCACCGTAGGGGAGGGAATCGATCAGCCCCAGCATTTT.

The V gene is TRBV13, the J gene TRBJ1-2; 11 nucleotides agree with TRBD1. J lost 4 bases, V lost 5 bases, and 3 bases had no gene match. The CDR3 contains 14 residues. The germline gives CDR1 PRHDT, CDR2 FYEKMQ (reference sequence). As DNA, the CDR3 is TGTGCCAGCAGCGGGACAGGGGGACCCTATGGCTACACCTTC. Protein product: CASSGTGGPYGYTF.

CDR3 DNA: TGTGCCAGCAGCTTAGCGTATATTCCCCTGAACACTGAAGCTTTCTTT. This gives the protein CASSLAYIPLNTEAFF. J is TRBJ1-1 and V is TRBV7-2; D is uncertain. From germline, CDR1 is SGHTA and CDR2 FQGNSA. CDR3 size: 16 residues. Trimming removed 0 bases from V and 0 bases from J, with 11 bases in between.

The chain employs TRBV6-5 and TRBJ2-7, with D possibly matching TRBD2 (5 bases). The CDR3 is 13 amino acids. V was cut by 6 bases and J by 4 bases, with 13 bases left in between. CDR1 is MNHEY and CDR2 is SVGAGI in the germline V gene. In DNA form, the CDR3 reads TGTGCCAGCAGCAGGACTGCAACTTACGAGCAGTACTTC. Its translation is CASSRTATYEQYF.

As concerns this clone: The identical CDR3 is also encoded by other nucleotide sequences in the sample. The genes are TRBV28 and TRBJ1-4; 8 bases match TRBD1. This CDR3 contains 14 residues. The junction had 8 bases not matched to a gene; V was cut back by 6 bases and J by 8 bases. Germline V gives CDR1 MDHEN, CDR2 SYDVKM. CDR3 amino acids: CASSRQGAGEKLFF. The CDR3 DNA follows: TGTGCCAGCAGCAGGCAGGGGGCTGGAGAAAAACTGTTTTTT.

The chain links TRBV4-1 to TRBJ1-3; D is perhaps TRBD1 (6 bases). The V gene lost 0 bases and the J gene lost 0 bases, with 18 bases spanning the gap. In germline, CDR1 is MGHRA, CDR2 YSYEKL. This CDR3 comprises 19 residues. CDR3 sequence (DNA): TGCGCCAGCAGCCAAGATTACAGGGAAACCCTCATCTCTGGAAACACCATATATTTT. It specifies CASSQDYRETLISGNTIYF.

V usage is TRBV9 and J usage is TRBJ1-6; possibly TRBD1 for D (5 bases). Germline lookup yields CDR1 SGDLS and CDR2 YYNGEE. CDR3 length: 16 residues. Trimming took off 0 bases at V and 2 bases at J, with 9 bases between the two ends. The CDR3 is CASSVEAGPYNSPLHF. The CDR3 nucleotides are TGTGCCAGCAGCGTAGAAGCAGGGCCCTATAATTCACCCCTCCACTTT.

The chain employs TRBV29-1 and TRBJ2-1; 7 bases are a match to TRBD1. The V segment lost 7 bases and the J segment 5 bases; nucleotides outside the gene matches: 11. Germline CDR1 reads SQVTM; CDR2 reads ANQGSEA. This CDR3 has 14 residues. DNA of the CDR3: TGCAGCGAGGCTCCCCTGACAGGGCACAATGAGCAGTTCTTC. The encoded protein is CSEAPLTGHNEQFF.

The chain employs TRBV14 and TRBJ1-6; D may be TRBD1 (6 bases). This CDR3 region has 13 residues. CDR1 and CDR2 (germline): SGHDN, FVKESK. Trimming removed 3 bases from V and 13 bases from J, with 13 bases in between. The CDR3 nucleotides read TGTGCCAGCAGCCAGGTCAGGGGAACCCCCCTCCACTTT. Encoded protein: CASSQVRGTPLHF.